These T cell receptor beta chains were read from a single sample in a study of cytomegalovirus exposure and HLA in healthy donors. Using immunoSEQ multiplex PCR, the repertoire was profiled, and TCRdb retains in-frame clones only, with some absent. Counted here are about 94,000 clones, roughly 80% occurring once; the ten biggest clones make up 3.7%. Sequences were obtained from PBMCs. All receptors derive from a man aged 25-45 years in good health and CMV-seronegative. Each CDR3 is given with its conserved first and last residue. Fields, in order: D gene, J gene, clone size, V gene, CDR3 protein. D genes are given only for firm matches. Not every row has a clone size; where given, it reads once, few, many or a size class.

d_call: TRBD1
j_call: TRBJ1-1
clone_size: NA
v_call: TRBV2
cdr3_aa: CASRATGMNTEAFF

d_call: TRBD2
j_call: TRBJ2-7
clone_size: NA
v_call: TRBV28
cdr3_aa: CASTSGSRLSYEQYF

d_call: TRBD1
j_call: TRBJ2-1
clone_size: NA
v_call: TRBV6-1
cdr3_aa: CASSLTGGPYNEQFF

d_call: TRBD1
j_call: TRBJ1-6
clone_size: NA
v_call: TRBV27
cdr3_aa: CASSLSWGRGNSPLHF

d_call: TRBD2
j_call: TRBJ2-5
clone_size: NA
v_call: TRBV16
cdr3_aa: CASSQVELTSFSQETQYF

d_call: TRBD2
j_call: TRBJ2-2
clone_size: NA
v_call: TRBV19
cdr3_aa: CASMRGGLHTGELFF

d_call: TRBD2
j_call: TRBJ2-1
clone_size: NA
v_call: TRBV11-3
cdr3_aa: CASSLASGNEQFF

d_call: NA
j_call: TRBJ1-2
clone_size: NA
v_call: TRBV10-3
cdr3_aa: CAITGGKNYGYTF

d_call: NA
j_call: TRBJ2-1
clone_size: NA
v_call: TRBV7-9
cdr3_aa: CASTQGQGRYNEQFF

d_call: NA
j_call: TRBJ1-2
clone_size: once
v_call: TRBV5-1
cdr3_aa: CASSLDSGNYGYTF

d_call: TRBD2
j_call: TRBJ2-2
clone_size: NA
v_call: TRBV6-5
cdr3_aa: CASSYQERGGELFF

d_call: TRBD1
j_call: TRBJ1-5
clone_size: NA
v_call: TRBV28
cdr3_aa: CASSLIGDSQPQHF

d_call: TRBD2
j_call: TRBJ2-1
clone_size: NA
v_call: TRBV9
cdr3_aa: CASSRADGGFNEQFF

d_call: NA
j_call: TRBJ2-7
clone_size: NA
v_call: TRBV4-1
cdr3_aa: CASSQEGRGPFEQYF

d_call: TRBD1
j_call: TRBJ1-4
clone_size: NA
v_call: TRBV30
cdr3_aa: CAWKGGANEKLFF

d_call: NA
j_call: TRBJ2-5
clone_size: NA
v_call: TRBV5-4
cdr3_aa: CASSLGGPGQGTQYF

d_call: NA
j_call: TRBJ2-3
clone_size: NA
v_call: TRBV7-2
cdr3_aa: CASRAAGLSTDTQYF

d_call: TRBD1
j_call: TRBJ2-5
clone_size: NA
v_call: TRBV4-2
cdr3_aa: CASSRTGGTETQYF

d_call: NA
j_call: TRBJ2-4
clone_size: once
v_call: TRBV7-9
cdr3_aa: CSSSLRTDQNIQYF

d_call: NA
j_call: TRBJ1-2
clone_size: NA
v_call: TRBV25-1
cdr3_aa: CASSENLAGLNYGYTF

d_call: TRBD1
j_call: TRBJ1-4
clone_size: NA
v_call: TRBV7-8
cdr3_aa: CASSRDSNNEKLFF

d_call: TRBD1
j_call: TRBJ2-5
clone_size: NA
v_call: TRBV5-1
cdr3_aa: CASGGQGKETQYF

d_call: TRBD2
j_call: TRBJ2-1
clone_size: NA
v_call: TRBV11-2
cdr3_aa: CASSLVSLAEEQFF

d_call: NA
j_call: TRBJ1-1
clone_size: NA
v_call: TRBV6-6
cdr3_aa: CASSYFPGTNTEAFF

d_call: NA
j_call: TRBJ1-5
clone_size: NA
v_call: TRBV18
cdr3_aa: CASSPLQTPDQPQHF

d_call: NA
j_call: TRBJ1-2
clone_size: few
v_call: TRBV7-2
cdr3_aa: CASSFTGSNGYTF

d_call: NA
j_call: TRBJ2-2
clone_size: NA
v_call: TRBV6-4
cdr3_aa: CASSDRGGNTGELFF

d_call: TRBD1
j_call: TRBJ1-2
clone_size: NA
v_call: TRBV28
cdr3_aa: CASSPPDRGDYGYTF

d_call: NA
j_call: TRBJ2-1
clone_size: NA
v_call: TRBV25-1
cdr3_aa: CASGMGRYNEQFF

d_call: NA
j_call: TRBJ2-7
clone_size: NA
v_call: TRBV5-1
cdr3_aa: CASSGGQRSYERYF

d_call: NA
j_call: TRBJ1-4
clone_size: NA
v_call: TRBV6-4
cdr3_aa: CASSVLRPPTNEKLFF

d_call: NA
j_call: TRBJ2-7
clone_size: NA
v_call: TRBV10-3
cdr3_aa: CAIRHPDSYEQYF

d_call: TRBD1
j_call: TRBJ2-1
clone_size: NA
v_call: TRBV12-5
cdr3_aa: CASGYRGLNEQFF

d_call: TRBD2
j_call: TRBJ2-3
clone_size: NA
v_call: TRBV7-2
cdr3_aa: CASSPGTSGRRDTQYF

d_call: TRBD2
j_call: TRBJ2-1
clone_size: NA
v_call: TRBV19
cdr3_aa: CASSNSGSFDNEQFF

d_call: NA
j_call: TRBJ1-6
clone_size: few
v_call: TRBV9
cdr3_aa: CASSVGHNNSPLHF

d_call: NA
j_call: TRBJ1-1
clone_size: NA
v_call: TRBV19
cdr3_aa: CASSIPGRVNTEAFF

d_call: NA
j_call: TRBJ1-3
clone_size: NA
v_call: TRBV30
cdr3_aa: CAAPFSGNTIYF

d_call: NA
j_call: TRBJ2-3
clone_size: NA
v_call: TRBV7-7
cdr3_aa: CASSLGHPPTDTQYF

d_call: TRBD1
j_call: TRBJ1-1
clone_size: NA
v_call: TRBV4-1
cdr3_aa: CASSQVWTGTYEAFF

d_call: NA
j_call: TRBJ2-2
clone_size: NA
v_call: TRBV2
cdr3_aa: CASREDSNTGELFF

d_call: NA
j_call: TRBJ1-2
clone_size: NA
v_call: TRBV9
cdr3_aa: CASSVNYYYTF

d_call: NA
j_call: TRBJ2-3
clone_size: NA
v_call: TRBV4-2
cdr3_aa: CASSQVEGTDTQYF

d_call: NA
j_call: TRBJ1-5
clone_size: NA
v_call: TRBV10-2
cdr3_aa: CASSESIASSGTKPQHF

d_call: TRBD1
j_call: TRBJ1-1
clone_size: NA
v_call: TRBV19
cdr3_aa: CASRRTGLNTEAFF

d_call: TRBD1
j_call: TRBJ1-6
clone_size: NA
v_call: TRBV2
cdr3_aa: CASRTGTGRSPLHF

d_call: TRBD1
j_call: TRBJ1-5
clone_size: NA
v_call: TRBV6-5
cdr3_aa: CASSADRDSNQPQHF

d_call: TRBD1
j_call: TRBJ2-5
clone_size: NA
v_call: TRBV4-1
cdr3_aa: CASSQGPGQGRETQYF

d_call: NA
j_call: TRBJ2-7
clone_size: NA
v_call: TRBV10-3
cdr3_aa: CAISGGRQTYEQYF

d_call: TRBD1
j_call: TRBJ1-2
clone_size: NA
v_call: TRBV5-4
cdr3_aa: CASSLTSRGTGIPYGYTF

d_call: TRBD2
j_call: TRBJ2-3
clone_size: NA
v_call: TRBV27
cdr3_aa: CASSLLAGVPDTQYF

d_call: TRBD2
j_call: TRBJ2-7
clone_size: NA
v_call: TRBV29-1
cdr3_aa: CSVGGFREGGDEQYF

d_call: NA
j_call: TRBJ1-1
clone_size: few
v_call: TRBV6-1
cdr3_aa: CASSGGRTSTEAFF

d_call: TRBD1
j_call: TRBJ1-3
clone_size: NA
v_call: TRBV9
cdr3_aa: CASSVTGGSSGNTIYF

d_call: TRBD2
j_call: TRBJ2-5
clone_size: few
v_call: TRBV7-2
cdr3_aa: CASSSPGTSAQETQYF

d_call: TRBD2
j_call: TRBJ2-7
clone_size: once
v_call: TRBV28
cdr3_aa: CASGSGSVSYEQYF

d_call: NA
j_call: TRBJ2-7
clone_size: NA
v_call: TRBV11-2
cdr3_aa: CASSLAGGTFYEQYF